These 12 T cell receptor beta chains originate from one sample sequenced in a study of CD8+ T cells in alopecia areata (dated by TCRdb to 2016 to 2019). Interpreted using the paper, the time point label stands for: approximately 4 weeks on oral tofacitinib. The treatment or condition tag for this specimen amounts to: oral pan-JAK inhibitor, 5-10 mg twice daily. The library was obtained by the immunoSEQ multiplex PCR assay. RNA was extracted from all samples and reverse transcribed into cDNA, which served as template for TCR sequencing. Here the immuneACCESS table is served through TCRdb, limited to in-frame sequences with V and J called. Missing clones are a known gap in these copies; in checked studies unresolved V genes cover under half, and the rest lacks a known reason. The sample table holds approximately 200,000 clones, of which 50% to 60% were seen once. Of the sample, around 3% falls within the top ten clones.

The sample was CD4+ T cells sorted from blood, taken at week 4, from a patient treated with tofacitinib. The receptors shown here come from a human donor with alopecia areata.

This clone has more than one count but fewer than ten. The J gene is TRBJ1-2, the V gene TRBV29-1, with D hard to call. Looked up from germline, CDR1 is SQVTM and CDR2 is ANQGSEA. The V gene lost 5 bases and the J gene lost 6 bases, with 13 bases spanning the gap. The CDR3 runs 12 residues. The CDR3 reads CSVMTPRDGYTF. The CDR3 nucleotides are TGCAGCGTTATGACCCCCCGAGATGGCTACACCTTC.

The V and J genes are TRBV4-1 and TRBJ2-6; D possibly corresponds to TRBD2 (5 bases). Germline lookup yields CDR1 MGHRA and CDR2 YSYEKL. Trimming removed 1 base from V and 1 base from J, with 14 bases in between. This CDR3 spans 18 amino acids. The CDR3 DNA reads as TGCGCCAGCAGCCAAGGCCACGGAGGTAGTTCTGGGGCCAACGTCCTGACTTTC. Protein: CASSQGHGGSSGANVLTF.

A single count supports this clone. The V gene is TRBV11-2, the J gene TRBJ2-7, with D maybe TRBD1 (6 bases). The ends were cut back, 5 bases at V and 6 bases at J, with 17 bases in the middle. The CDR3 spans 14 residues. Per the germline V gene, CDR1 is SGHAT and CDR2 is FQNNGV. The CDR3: CASSPAGASPEQYF. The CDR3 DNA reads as TGTGCCAGCAGCCCCGCAGGGGCCTCCCCCGAGCAGTACTTC.

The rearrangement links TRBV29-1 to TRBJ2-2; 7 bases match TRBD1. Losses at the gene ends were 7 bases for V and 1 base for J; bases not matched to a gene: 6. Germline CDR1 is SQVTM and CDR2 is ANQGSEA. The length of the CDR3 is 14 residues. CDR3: CSAKGQLNTGELFF. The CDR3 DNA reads TGCAGCGCAAAGGGACAGTTGAACACCGGGGAGCTGTTTTTT.

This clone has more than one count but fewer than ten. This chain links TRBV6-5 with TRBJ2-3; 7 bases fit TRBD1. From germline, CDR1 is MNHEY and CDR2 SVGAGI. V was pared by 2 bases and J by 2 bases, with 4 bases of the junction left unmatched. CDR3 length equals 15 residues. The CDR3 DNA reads TGTGCCAGCAGTTACGGGGGACAGATCACAGATACGCAGTATTTT. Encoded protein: CASSYGGQITDTQYF.

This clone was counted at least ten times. The CDR3 reads CASSFGSSEAFF. The CDR3 coding sequence is TGTGCCAGCAGCTTTGGTAGCTCTGAAGCTTTCTTT. V usage is TRBV5-6 and J usage is TRBJ1-1; no definite D call. This CDR3 has 12 residues. Per germline, CDR1 SGHDT and CDR2 YYEEEE. V was cut by 2 bases and J by 6 bases, with 8 bases left in between.

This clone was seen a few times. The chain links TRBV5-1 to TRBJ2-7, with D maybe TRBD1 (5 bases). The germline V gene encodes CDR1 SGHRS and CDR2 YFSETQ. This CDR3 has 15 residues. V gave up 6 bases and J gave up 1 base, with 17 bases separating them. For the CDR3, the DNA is TGCGCCAGCACCTCTGGACAAATGGGGTCCTACGAGCAGTACTTC. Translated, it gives CASTSGQMGSYEQYF. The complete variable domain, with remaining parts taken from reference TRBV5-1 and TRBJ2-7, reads KAGVTQTPRYLIKTRGQQVTLSCSPISGHRSVSWYQQTPGQGLQFLFEYFSETQRNKGNFPGRFSGRQFSNSRSEMNVSTLELGDSALYLCASTSGQMGSYEQYFGPGTRLTVT.

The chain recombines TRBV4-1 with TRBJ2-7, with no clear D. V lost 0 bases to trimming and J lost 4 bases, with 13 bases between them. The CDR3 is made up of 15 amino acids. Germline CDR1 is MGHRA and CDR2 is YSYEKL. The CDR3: CASSQDPWTNYEQYF. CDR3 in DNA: TGCGCCAGCAGCCAAGATCCATGGACCAATTACGAGCAGTACTTC.

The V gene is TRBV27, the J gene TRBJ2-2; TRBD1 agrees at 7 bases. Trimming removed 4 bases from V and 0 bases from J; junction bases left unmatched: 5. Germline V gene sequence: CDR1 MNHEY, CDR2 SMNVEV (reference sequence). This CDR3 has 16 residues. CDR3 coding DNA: TGTGCCAGCAGTTCATACAGGGGCCCGAACACCGGGGAGCTGTTTTTT. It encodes CASSSYRGPNTGELFF.

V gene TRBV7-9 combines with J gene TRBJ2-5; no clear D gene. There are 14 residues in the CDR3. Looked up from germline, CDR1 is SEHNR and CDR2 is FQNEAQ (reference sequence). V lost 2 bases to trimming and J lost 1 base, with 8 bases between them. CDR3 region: CASSLRLGQETQYF. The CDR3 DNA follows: TGTGCCAGCAGCTTAAGACTTGGCCAAGAGACCCAGTACTTC.

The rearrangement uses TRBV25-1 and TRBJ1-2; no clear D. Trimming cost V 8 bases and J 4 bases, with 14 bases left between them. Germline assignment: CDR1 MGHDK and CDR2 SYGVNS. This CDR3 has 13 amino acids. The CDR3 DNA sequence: TGTGCCAGCTCGTCCTCGGCTTTCTATGGCTACACCTTC. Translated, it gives CASSSSAFYGYTF.

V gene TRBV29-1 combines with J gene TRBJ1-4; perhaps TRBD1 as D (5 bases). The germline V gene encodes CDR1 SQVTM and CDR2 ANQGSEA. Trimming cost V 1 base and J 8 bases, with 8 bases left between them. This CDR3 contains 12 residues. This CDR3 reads CSVEVGREKLFF. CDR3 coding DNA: TGCAGCGTTGAAGTGGGACGCGAAAAACTGTTTTTT. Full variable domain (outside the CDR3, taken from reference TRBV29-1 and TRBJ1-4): SAVISQKPSRDICQRGTSLTIQCQVDSQVTMMFWYRQQPGQSLTLIATANQGSEATYESGFVIDKFPISRPNLTFSTLTVSNMSPEDSSIYLCSVEVGREKLFFGSGTQLSVL.